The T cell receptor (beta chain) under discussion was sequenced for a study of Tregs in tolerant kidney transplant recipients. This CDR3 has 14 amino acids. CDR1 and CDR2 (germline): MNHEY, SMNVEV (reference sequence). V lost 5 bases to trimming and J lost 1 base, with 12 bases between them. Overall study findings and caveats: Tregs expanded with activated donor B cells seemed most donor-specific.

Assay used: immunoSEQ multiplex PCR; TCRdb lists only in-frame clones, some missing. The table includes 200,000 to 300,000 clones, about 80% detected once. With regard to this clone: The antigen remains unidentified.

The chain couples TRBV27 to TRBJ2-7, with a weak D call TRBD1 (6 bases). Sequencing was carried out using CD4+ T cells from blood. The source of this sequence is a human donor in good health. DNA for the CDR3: TGTGCCAGCAGTCCACGGACAGATTCCTACGAGCAGTACTTC. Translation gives CASSPRTDSYEQYF.